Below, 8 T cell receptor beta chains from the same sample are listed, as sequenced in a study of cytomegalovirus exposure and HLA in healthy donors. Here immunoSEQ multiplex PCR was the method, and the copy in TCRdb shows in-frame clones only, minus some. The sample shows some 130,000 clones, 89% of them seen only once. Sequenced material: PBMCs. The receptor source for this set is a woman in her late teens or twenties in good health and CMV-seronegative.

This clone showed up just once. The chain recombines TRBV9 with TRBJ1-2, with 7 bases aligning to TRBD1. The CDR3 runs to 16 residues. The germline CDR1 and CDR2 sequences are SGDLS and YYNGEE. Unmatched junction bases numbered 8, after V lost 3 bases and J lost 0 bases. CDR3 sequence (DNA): TGTGCCAGCAGCGCCCAGACAGGGCACACTAACTATGGCTACACCTTC. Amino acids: CASSAQTGHTNYGYTF.

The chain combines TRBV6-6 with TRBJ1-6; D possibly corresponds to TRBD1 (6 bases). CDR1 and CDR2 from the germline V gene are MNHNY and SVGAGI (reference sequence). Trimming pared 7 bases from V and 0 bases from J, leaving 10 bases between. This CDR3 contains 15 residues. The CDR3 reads CASKQGDSYNSPLHF. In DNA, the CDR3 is TGTGCCAGCAAACAGGGCGACTCCTATAATTCACCCCTCCACTTT.

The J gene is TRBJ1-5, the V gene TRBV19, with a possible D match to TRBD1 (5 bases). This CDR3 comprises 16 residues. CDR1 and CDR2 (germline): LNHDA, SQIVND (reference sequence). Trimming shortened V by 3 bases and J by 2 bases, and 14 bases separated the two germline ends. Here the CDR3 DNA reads TGTGCCAGTAGTATTGTGGGGGGTTGGGGCAATCAGCCCCAGCATTTT. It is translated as CASSIVGGWGNQPQHF.

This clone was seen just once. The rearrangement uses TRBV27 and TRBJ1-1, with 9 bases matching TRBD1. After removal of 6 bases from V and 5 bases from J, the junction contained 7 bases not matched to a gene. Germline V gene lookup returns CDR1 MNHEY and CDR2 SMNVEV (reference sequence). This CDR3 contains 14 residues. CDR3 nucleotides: TGTGCCAGCAGCCCGGACAGGGGTGGGACTGAAGCTTTCTTT. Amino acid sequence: CASSPDRGGTEAFF.

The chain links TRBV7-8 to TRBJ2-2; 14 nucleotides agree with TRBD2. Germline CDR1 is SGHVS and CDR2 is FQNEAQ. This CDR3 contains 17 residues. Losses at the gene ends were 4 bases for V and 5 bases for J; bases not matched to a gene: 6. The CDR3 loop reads CASSSGLAGVGTGELFF. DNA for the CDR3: TGTGCCAGCAGCTCGGGACTAGCGGGGGTCGGGACCGGGGAGCTGTTTTTT.

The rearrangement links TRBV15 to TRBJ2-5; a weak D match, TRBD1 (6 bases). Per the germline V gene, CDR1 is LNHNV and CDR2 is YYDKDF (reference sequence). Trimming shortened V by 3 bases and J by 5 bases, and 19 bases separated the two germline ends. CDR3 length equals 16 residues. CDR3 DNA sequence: TGTGCCACCAGCAGTTGGGCAGAAGGGGGAGAGGAGACCCAGTACTTC. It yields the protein CATSSWAEGGEETQYF.

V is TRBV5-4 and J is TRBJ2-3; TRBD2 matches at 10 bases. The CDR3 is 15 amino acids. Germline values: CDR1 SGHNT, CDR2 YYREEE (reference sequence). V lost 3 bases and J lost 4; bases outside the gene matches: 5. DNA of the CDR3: TGTGCCAGCAGCTCTAGCGGGGGAGGCGCAGATACGCAGTATTTT. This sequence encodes CASSSSGGGADTQYF.

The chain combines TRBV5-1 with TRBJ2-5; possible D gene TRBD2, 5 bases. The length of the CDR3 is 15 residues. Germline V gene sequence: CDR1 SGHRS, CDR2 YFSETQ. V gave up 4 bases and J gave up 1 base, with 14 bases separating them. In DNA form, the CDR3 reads TGCGCCAGCAGCCCAGGACGGGAAACCCAAGAGACCCAGTACTTC. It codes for CASSPGRETQETQYF.